What follows are 15 T cell receptor beta chains derived from one specimen sequenced in a study of cytomegalovirus exposure and HLA in healthy donors. PCR amplification relied on 60 Vbeta primers (plus 13 Jbeta primers). The repertoire was sequenced with immunoSEQ multiplex PCR; TCRdb's copy has only in-frame clones and lacks some. The table for this sample gives about 210,000 clones. Sequencing was performed on PBMCs. These receptors came from a woman younger than 45 in good health and CMV-seropositive.

The gene calls are TRBV27 and TRBJ1-6, with a weak D call TRBD1 (5 bases). The V and J ends lost 4 bases and 9 bases respectively, with 13 bases between them. Germline V gene sequence: CDR1 MNHEY, CDR2 SMNVEV (reference sequence). The CDR3 spans 14 residues. The CDR3 DNA reads TGTGCCAGCAGTTCTCGGGGGGTGGCTTCACCCCTCCACTTT. Translated, it gives CASSSRGVASPLHF.

The gene calls are TRBV7-9 and TRBJ2-7, with 9 bases that match TRBD1. Per germline, CDR1 SEHNR and CDR2 FQNEAQ (reference sequence). This CDR3 is built from 15 residues. The trim removed 6 bases at V and 4 bases at J, leaving 10 bases unmatched. The CDR3: CASSFLQGAVYEQYF. DNA of the CDR3: TGTGCCAGCAGTTTCTTACAGGGGGCGGTTTACGAGCAGTACTTC.

V is TRBV4-1 and J is TRBJ1-2, with D tentatively TRBD1 (6 bases). Germline lookup yields CDR1 MGHRA and CDR2 YSYEKL. The CDR3 consists of 14 residues. With 0 bases removed from V and 4 bases from J, the gap between germline ends came to 9 bases. The CDR3 region is CASSQDRQVYGYTF. In DNA form, the CDR3 reads TGCGCCAGCAGCCAAGATCGACAGGTCTATGGCTACACCTTC.

Here the CDR3 DNA reads TGTGCCAGTAGTATGGGGGGGACTGGGGAGCTGTTTTTT. Its protein product is CASSMGGTGELFF. The chain employs TRBV19 and TRBJ2-2, with 7 positions matching TRBD2. The CDR3 has 13 residues. V trimming: 3 bases; J trimming: 8 bases; junction bases outside the gene matches: 3. From germline, CDR1 is LNHDA and CDR2 SQIVND (reference sequence).

The chain recombines TRBV4-3 with TRBJ2-1; the D gene is possibly TRBD2 (6 bases). Trimming removed 4 bases from V and 5 bases from J, with 15 bases in between. Germline CDR1 and CDR2: LGHNA and YSLEER. There are 15 residues in the CDR3. CDR3 sequence (DNA): TGCGCCAGCAGCCTAGTCGCCGGGAGCGACAATGAGCAGTTCTTC. It codes for CASSLVAGSDNEQFF.

The chain joins TRBV11-2 to TRBJ1-4; a possible D gene is TRBD1 (5 bases). Germline V gives CDR1 SGHAT, CDR2 FQNNGV. The CDR3 is 13 amino acids. With 5 bases removed from V and 8 bases from J, the gap between germline ends came to 12 bases. The CDR3 reads CASSNDSPEKLFF. Here the CDR3 DNA reads TGTGCCAGCAGCAATGACAGTCCCGAAAAACTGTTTTTT. Drawing the rest from reference TRBV11-2 and TRBJ1-4, the complete variable domain is EAGVAQSPRYKIIEKRQSVAFWCNPISGHATLYWYQQILGQGPKLLIQFQNNGVVDDSQLPKDRFSAERLKGVDSTLKIQPAKLEDSAVYLCASSNDSPEKLFFGSGTQLSVL.

The gene calls are TRBV2 and TRBJ1-1; 9 bases fit TRBD1. CDR3 size: 14 residues. Germline loops: CDR1 SNHLY, CDR2 FYNNEI. V was clipped by 7 bases and J by 11 bases; unmatched bases: 14. CDR3 region: CASTEGQGREEAFF. CDR3 DNA sequence: TGTGCCAGCACCGAGGGACAGGGACGCGAAGAGGCTTTCTTT.

CDR3 residues: CASSLQGGIVYEQYF. CDR3 bases: TGTGCCAGCAGCTTACAGGGCGGGATAGTCTACGAGCAGTACTTC. The chain employs TRBV7-9 and TRBJ2-7; TRBD2 might be the D (6 bases). CDR3 length equals 15 residues. Trimming cost V 2 bases and J 3 bases, with 14 bases left between them. Germline values: CDR1 SEHNR, CDR2 FQNEAQ (reference sequence).

The J gene is TRBJ2-7, the V gene TRBV7-9, with 7 bases matching TRBD1. The CDR3 extends over 14 amino acids. V was pared by 2 bases and J by 2 bases, with 3 bases of the junction left unmatched. Germline CDR1 SEHNR, CDR2 FQNEAQ (reference sequence). CDR3 region: CASSLRGTAYEQYF. The DNA for the CDR3 is TGTGCCAGCAGCTTAAGAGGGACAGCCTACGAGCAGTACTTC.

The gene calls are TRBV4-3 and TRBJ2-7; TRBD2 aligns across 8 bases. V lost 5 bases to trimming and J lost 6 bases; unmatched junction nucleotides: 27. This CDR3 has 20 residues. Germline V CDR1 and CDR2: LGHNA, YSLEER. CDR3 loop: CASSYQSGPSAGGPSPEQYF. The DNA of the CDR3 is TGCGCCAGCAGCTATCAATCTGGCCCCTCGGCGGGAGGCCCTTCCCCCGAGCAGTACTTC.

The rearrangement uses TRBV6-6 and TRBJ1-2; D is possibly TRBD1 (6 bases). From germline, CDR1 is MNHNY and CDR2 SVGAGI (reference sequence). This CDR3 has 13 residues. V was clipped by 7 bases and J by 4 bases, with 13 bases between them. In nucleotides, the CDR3 is TGTGCCAGCACTTTACAGGGCATCTATGGCTACACCTTC. The encoded protein is CASTLQGIYGYTF.

This chain connects TRBV28 to TRBJ1-5, with 7 bases identical to TRBD1. Per germline, CDR1 MDHEN and CDR2 SYDVKM. J lost 5 bases, V lost 5 bases, and 12 bases had no gene match. There are 16 residues in the CDR3. DNA of the CDR3: TGTGCCAGCAGTCCAATCGGGACAGCCTTAGATCAGCCCCAGCATTTT. Amino acid sequence: CASSPIGTALDQPQHF.

The V call is TRBV10-1, the J call TRBJ2-5; the D gene is possibly TRBD1 (6 bases). The closer fit of TRBJ2-7 to the DNA end suggests the J call may be wrong. This CDR3 contains 15 residues. The germline V gene encodes CDR1 WNHNN and CDR2 SYGVQD (reference sequence). The CDR3 region has the DNA TGCGCCAGCAGTGATATGGCAGGGGCCCCCTACGAGCAGTACTTC. Amino acids: CASSDMAGAPYEQYF.

The chain links TRBV6-5 to TRBJ2-2; the match to TRBD1 covers 7 bases. V lost 2 bases, J lost 3 bases, and 0 bases stayed unmatched. The CDR3 runs to 14 residues. CDR1 MNHEY and CDR2 SVGAGI come from the germline V gene. CDR3 sequence: CASSYGTDTGELFF. CDR3 in DNA: TGTGCCAGCAGTTACGGGACAGACACCGGGGAGCTGTTTTTT.

This chain joins TRBV6-6 and TRBJ2-4; 11 positions agree with TRBD1. The CDR3 totals 13 residues. J was trimmed by 8 bases and V by 6 bases; bases with no gene match: 3. Germline V lookup: CDR1 MNHNY, CDR2 SVGAGI (reference sequence). The CDR3 is CASRRDRGDIQYF. In nucleotides, the CDR3 is TGTGCCAGCAGACGGGACAGGGGGGACATTCAGTACTTC.